Below, 6 T cell receptor beta chains from the same sample are listed, as sequenced in a study of beta chain features in type 1 diabetes. Of the isolated RNA, all was reverse transcribed, and so the sequenced material was expressed TCRB transcripts. Assay: immunoSEQ multiplex PCR; the TCRdb copy retains only in-frame clones and omits some. The table records about 140,000 clones, around 7% of them present only once. Sequenced sample: central memory CD4+ T cells from blood. Receptors originate from a woman aged 25 to 39 in good health.

This clone was counted between two and nine times. The chain carries TRBV29-1 and TRBJ1-4, with D hard to call. This CDR3 contains 13 residues. In germline, CDR1 is SQVTM, CDR2 ANQGSEA. V was shortened by 4 bases and J by 10 bases, with 16 bases between the two germline ends. CDR3 amino acids: CSVGSMASGKLFF. The CDR3 DNA reads as TGCAGCGTTGGGTCCATGGCAAGCGGAAAACTGTTTTTT.

This clone was seen at least ten times. The chain is built from TRBV7-8 and TRBJ2-5; 8 bases match TRBD2. Losses at the gene ends were 1 base for V and 6 bases for J; bases not matched to a gene: 13. There are 17 residues in the CDR3. CDR1 SGHVS and CDR2 FQNEAQ come from the germline V gene. This CDR3 reads CASSLGGAGASVKTQYF. The CDR3 nucleotides are TGTGCCAGCAGCTTAGGAGGAGCGGGAGCATCTGTGAAGACCCAGTACTTC.

V and J are TRBV14 and TRBJ2-7; D unclear. The CDR3 is 12 amino acids. Looked up from germline, CDR1 is SGHDN and CDR2 is FVKESK. Between the trimmed V and J ends, which lost 2 bases and 7 bases, there was a span of 9 bases. The CDR3 loop is CASSQWAGEQYF. In DNA form, the CDR3 reads TGTGCCAGCAGCCAATGGGCTGGGGAGCAGTACTTC.

V and J are TRBV6-1 and TRBJ2-7; 12 bases align to TRBD1. The CDR3 extends over 15 amino acids. The J segment lost 7 bases and the V segment lost 5 bases, leaving 9 bases of the junction unmatched. In germline, CDR1 is MNHNS, CDR2 SASEGT. The DNA for the CDR3 is TGTGCCAGCAGTACCGGGACAGGGGGCAAGGATGAGCAGTACTTC. It specifies CASSTGTGGKDEQYF.

Notes on this clone: Other DNA sequences of this sample code for an identical CDR3. CDR3 in DNA: TGTGCCAGCAGCCCGGACAGGGGCAGCTACGAGCAGTACTTC. Its translation: CASSPDRGSYEQYF. The V call is TRBV7-9, the J call TRBJ2-7, with 9 bases identical to TRBD1. The ends lost 5 bases at V and 3 bases at J; junction bases unmatched: 5. This CDR3 has 14 amino acids. Germline assignment: CDR1 SEHNR and CDR2 FQNEAQ (reference sequence).

The V call is TRBV18, the J call TRBJ1-5; perhaps TRBD1 as D (6 bases). The CDR3 runs 14 residues. CDR1 KGHSH and CDR2 LQKENI come from the germline V gene. The V and J ends lost 0 bases and 6 bases respectively, with 9 bases between them. The CDR3, as DNA: TGTGCCAGCTCACCACCGGGGGGGCTTCAGCCCCAGCATTTT. It yields the protein CASSPPGGLQPQHF.